Presented here are 9 T cell receptor beta chains from one specimen sequenced in a study of cytomegalovirus exposure and HLA in healthy donors. The PCR made use of 60 Vbeta and 13 Jbeta primers. Assay: immunoSEQ multiplex PCR; the TCRdb copy retains only in-frame clones and omits some. There are about 160,000 clones in the sample; around 80% occur only once, and roughly 1.9% lies in the top ten. What was sequenced was PBMCs. The receptors originated from a human donor in good health.

The table lists this clone with a count of one. The CDR3 nucleotides read TGCGCCAGCAGCTTAGGACTCCCACAAGAGACCCAGTACTTC. It encodes CASSLGLPQETQYF. The chain links TRBV5-1 to TRBJ2-5, with a weak D call TRBD2 (5 bases). V was clipped by 2 bases and J by 2 bases, with 10 bases between them. The CDR3 length is 14 residues. Germline loops: CDR1 SGHRS, CDR2 YFSETQ.

V gene TRBV29-1 combines with J gene TRBJ2-7, with TRBD2 identical over 10 bases. The CDR3 runs 13 residues. V was clipped by 6 bases and J by 4 bases; unmatched bases: 6. CDR1 SQVTM and CDR2 ANQGSEA come from the germline V gene. The CDR3: CSVQRGGQYEQYF. The CDR3 DNA follows: TGCAGCGTCCAGCGGGGGGGGCAATACGAGCAGTACTTC.

The chain is built from TRBV7-2 and TRBJ1-2; 8 bases are a match to TRBD1. Germline V gene data show CDR1 as SGHTA and CDR2 as FQGNSA. The CDR3 extends over 18 amino acids. Trimming took 2 bases from V and 8 from J; bases not matched to a gene: 19. Here the CDR3 DNA reads TGTGCCAGCAGCTTACGGGGCCAGGGGGCGCATAATGAAGGAGGCTACACCTTC. Translation: CASSLRGQGAHNEGGYTF.

The V gene is TRBV28, the J gene TRBJ1-5; TRBD1 agrees at 8 bases. V trimming: 2 bases; J trimming: 0 bases; junction bases outside the gene matches: 9. Per germline, CDR1 MDHEN and CDR2 SYDVKM. This CDR3 contains 18 residues. Here the CDR3 reads CASSLGATGVYSNQPQHF. CDR3 nucleotides: TGTGCCAGCAGTTTAGGCGCGACAGGGGTATATAGCAATCAGCCCCAGCATTTT.

V gene TRBV5-1 combines with J gene TRBJ2-1; the match to TRBD2 covers 9 bases. The CDR3 sequence is 15 residues long. V dropped 4 bases and J dropped 10; count of bases not matched to a gene: 12. Germline V CDR1 and CDR2: SGHRS, YFSETQ. The CDR3 coding sequence is TGCGCCAGCAGCATCTCGGGACTAGCCCTCCGCGAGCAGTTCTTC. Its translation is CASSISGLALREQFF.

This sequence joins TRBV19 and TRBJ1-3, with TRBD1 matching over 7 bases. The germline CDR1 and CDR2 sequences are LNHDA and SQIVND (reference sequence). The CDR3 spans 15 residues. Trimming removed 3 bases from V and 0 bases from J; junction bases left unmatched: 2. CDR3 residues: CASSMGQISGNTIYF. DNA of the CDR3: TGTGCCAGTAGTATGGGACAGATCTCTGGAAACACCATATATTTT.

This clone was seen a handful of times. The J gene is TRBJ2-4, the V gene TRBV18; 11 bases agree with TRBD1. The trim removed 6 bases at V and 2 bases at J, leaving 9 bases unmatched. The CDR3 is 17 residues long. Germline CDR1 KGHSH, CDR2 LQKENI. The CDR3 reads CASSRTGGISTKNIQYF. Here the CDR3 DNA reads TGTGCCAGCTCTCGGACAGGGGGCATTTCGACCAAAAACATTCAGTACTTC.

This clone was seen a handful of times. The chain uses TRBV4-3 and TRBJ2-1, with 8 bases aligning to TRBD2. CDR3 length: 15 amino acids. Germline loops: CDR1 LGHNA, CDR2 YSLEER. Trimming removed 0 bases from V and 5 bases from J; junction bases left unmatched: 3. CDR3 amino acids: CASSQDGRGDNEQFF. In DNA form, the CDR3 reads TGCGCCAGCAGCCAAGATGGGCGGGGGGACAATGAGCAGTTCTTC.

J is TRBJ1-2 and V is TRBV7-9; 9 bases are a match to TRBD1. The CDR3 runs 15 residues. Losses at the gene ends were 1 base for V and 2 bases for J; bases not matched to a gene: 2. In germline, CDR1 is SEHNR, CDR2 FQNEAQ (reference sequence). The CDR3 sequence: CASSLVGTGNYGYTF. The CDR3, as DNA: TGTGCCAGCAGCTTAGTTGGGACAGGGAACTATGGCTACACCTTC.